Each of the 7 T cell receptor beta chains below was sequenced from the same sample in a study of T cells after yellow fever vaccination. One entry per CDR3 protein results from TCRdb running MiXCR on the 5' RACE reads. In the table there are 40,000 or so distinct CDR3 sequences, 6.8% of which are singletons. The sample here was CD8+ T cells not binding an NS4B(214-222) dextramer, sorted from PBMCs, taken 45 days after the yellow fever booster vaccination. The receptors come from a man younger than 45 who received the YFV17D yellow fever vaccine.

This clonotype was picked up many times. This sequence joins TRBV27 and TRBJ1-6; TRBD1 is a possible D gene (6 bases). Per the germline V gene, CDR1 is MNHEY and CDR2 is SMNVEV (reference sequence). This CDR3 comprises 14 residues. Trimming removed 6 bases from V and 14 bases from J, with 20 bases in between. The CDR3 DNA sequence: TGTGCCAGCAGCTCCGGGGGGGGCTGGCAAGCCCTCCACTTT. Amino acids: CASSSGGGWQALHF.

This clonotype appeared many times. The rearrangement uses TRBV29-1 and TRBJ2-1, with 12 bases fitting TRBD2. The V and J ends lost 8 bases and 7 bases, in that order; junction bases with no gene match: 9. The CDR3 spans 14 residues. Germline CDR1 and CDR2: SQVTM and ANQGSEA. CDR3 sequence: CSFMTSGGMNEQFF. CDR3 in DNA: TGCAGCTTTATGACTAGCGGGGGAATGAATGAGCAGTTCTTC.

The sample holds many counts of this clonotype. V usage is TRBV7-9 and J usage is TRBJ2-7, with TRBD2 as a possible D gene (5 bases). The CDR3 is 13 residues long. The germline CDR1 and CDR2 sequences are SEHNR and FQNEAQ (reference sequence). V lost 3 bases and J lost 7, with 13 bases in between. For the CDR3, the DNA is TGTGCCAGCAGCTTCCGACTAATCGGGGAGCAGTACTTC. Translated: CASSFRLIGEQYF.

This clonotype occurred many times. The chain uses TRBV13 and TRBJ2-1; TRBD2 might be the D (6 bases). The ends were cut back, 4 bases at V and 8 bases at J, with 15 bases in the middle. The CDR3 is 14 amino acids. The germline CDR1 and CDR2 sequences are PRHDT and FYEKMQ (reference sequence). The CDR3, as DNA: TGTGCCAGCAGCTCCACCACGACTAGGTATGAGCAGTTCTTC. Protein sequence: CASSSTTTRYEQFF. Using reference TRBV13 and TRBJ2-1 for the parts outside the CDR3, the full variable domain is AAGVIQSPRHLIKEKRETATLKCYPIPRHDTVYWYQQGPGQDPQFLISFYEKMQSDKGSIPDRFSAQQFSDYHSELNMSSLELGDSALYFCASSSTTTRYEQFFGPGTRLTVL.

Ten or more counts support this clonotype. The chain uses TRBV12-3 or TRBV12-4 and TRBJ2-5, with 9 positions matching TRBD2. The CDR3 is 15 amino acids. The trim removed 6 bases at V and 4 bases at J, leaving 9 bases unmatched. The CDR3 coding sequence is TGTGCCAGCAGCCCCCGGACTAGCGAGGGAGAGACCCAGTACTTC. Translating it yields CASSPRTSEGETQYF.

The gene calls are TRBV19 and TRBJ1-1, with D hard to call. Trimming left V 6 bases short and J 0 bases short, with 17 bases between. The CDR3 extends over 16 amino acids. Germline V gene data show CDR1 as LNHDA and CDR2 as SQIVND (reference sequence). DNA of the CDR3: TGTGCCAGTAGCAAGGGATTGTCCTACATGAACACTGAAGCTTTCTTT. Its translation: CASSKGLSYMNTEAFF.

This clonotype was seen only a few times. V usage is TRBV3-1 and J usage is TRBJ2-1; 9 bases fit TRBD1. The CDR3 length is 17 residues. The V gene's germline CDR1 is LGHDT and CDR2 YNNKEL (reference sequence). The junction had 13 bases not matched to a gene; V was cut back by 2 bases and J by 8 bases. CDR3 DNA sequence: TGTGCCAGCAGCCAACCAAAGACAGGGGGTCGGTTGGATGAGCAGTTCTTC. Protein sequence: CASSQPKTGGRLDEQFF.